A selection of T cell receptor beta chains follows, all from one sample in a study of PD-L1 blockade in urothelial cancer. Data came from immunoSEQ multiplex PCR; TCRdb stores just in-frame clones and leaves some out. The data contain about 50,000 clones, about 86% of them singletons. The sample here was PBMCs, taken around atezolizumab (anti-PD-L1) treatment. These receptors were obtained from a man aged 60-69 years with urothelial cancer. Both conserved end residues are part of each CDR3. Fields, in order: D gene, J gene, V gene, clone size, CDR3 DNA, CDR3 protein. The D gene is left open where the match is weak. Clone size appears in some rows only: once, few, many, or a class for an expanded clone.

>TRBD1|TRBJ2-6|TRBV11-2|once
TGTGCCAGCAGCTTTACAGGGGGATTCAACTCTGGGGCCAACGTCCTGACTTTC
CASSFTGGFNSGANVLTF
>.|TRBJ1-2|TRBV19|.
TGTGCCAGTAGTCCGTGGACAGCTAGTAACTATGGCTACACCTTC
CASSPWTASNYGYTF
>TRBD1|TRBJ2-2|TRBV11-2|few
TGTGCCAGCAGCCCGGGGGACAGGCAGATCGGGGAGCTGTTTTTT
CASSPGDRQIGELFF
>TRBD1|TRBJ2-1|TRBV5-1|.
TGCGCCAGCAGCTTGGATGGACAGGGAAACAATGAGCAGTTCTTC
CASSLDGQGNNEQFF
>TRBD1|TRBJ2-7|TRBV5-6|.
TGTGCCAGCAGCCGGACAGGGGTGAGGGAGCAGTACTTC
CASSRTGVREQYF
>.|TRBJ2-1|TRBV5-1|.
TGCGCCAGCAGCTTGGCCGGGAGCTCTGTTGAGCAGTTCTTC
CASSLAGSSVEQFF
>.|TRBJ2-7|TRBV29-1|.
TGCAGCGTTGAAGATCAAGGAGTGAGGGAGCAGTACTTC
CSVEDQGVREQYF
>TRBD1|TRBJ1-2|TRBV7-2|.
TGTGCCAGCAGCTTATGGGACAGGAGTAACTATGGCTACACCTTC
CASSLWDRSNYGYTF
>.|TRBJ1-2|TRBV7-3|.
TGTGCCAGCAGCTTACCTAGCGGCTATGGCTACACCTTC
CASSLPSGYGYTF
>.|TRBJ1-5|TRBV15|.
TGTGCCACCAGCGGTGACAGGTCCCCCAATCAGCCCCAGCATTTT
CATSGDRSPNQPQHF
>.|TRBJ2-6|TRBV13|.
TGTGCCAGCAGTAGGAGTGGGGCCAACGTCCTGACTTTC
CASSRSGANVLTF
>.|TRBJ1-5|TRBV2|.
TGTGCCAGCAGTGACCGTCTTAGCAATCAGCCCCAGCATTTT
CASSDRLSNQPQHF
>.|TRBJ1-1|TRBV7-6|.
TGTGCCAGCAGCCAGCCGACAAGCTTGAACACTGAAGCTTTCTTT
CASSQPTSLNTEAFF
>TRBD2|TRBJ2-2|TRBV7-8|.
TGTGCCAGCAGCTTTGGGGCGGGGGGGACAACCGGGGAGCTGTTTTTT
CASSFGAGGTTGELFF
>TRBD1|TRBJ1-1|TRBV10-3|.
TGTGCCATCAGGGGTACAGGGGACACTGAAGCTTTCTTT
CAIRGTGDTEAFF
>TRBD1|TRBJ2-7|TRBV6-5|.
TGTGCCAGCAGCCCCACAGGGGAGAGCGCCTACGAGCAGTACTTC
CASSPTGESAYEQYF
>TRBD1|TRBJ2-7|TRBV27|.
TGTGCCAGCAGTTTCCTACAGGGGGCGGGGGAGCAGTACTTC
CASSFLQGAGEQYF
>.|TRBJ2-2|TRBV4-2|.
TGTGCCAGCAGCCAAGAGTGGCAGTTTACCGGGGAGCTGTTTTTT
CASSQEWQFTGELFF
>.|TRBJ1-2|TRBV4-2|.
TGTGCCAGCAGCCAAGGAACAGAAGACTATGGCTACACCTTC
CASSQGTEDYGYTF
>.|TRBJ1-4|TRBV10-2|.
TGCGCCAGCAGTGAGAGAAGGGGACTCGAAAAACTGTTTTTT
CASSERRGLEKLFF
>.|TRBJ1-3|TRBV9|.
TGTGCCAGCAGCGCCGGGACATTAGGCTCTGGAAACACCATATATTTT
CASSAGTLGSGNTIYF
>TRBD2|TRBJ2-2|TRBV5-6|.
TGTGCCAGCAGCTTGCCGGGAGGCGGGGAGCTGTTTTTT
CASSLPGGGELFF
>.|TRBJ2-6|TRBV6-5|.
TGTGCCAGCAGTTACAGCCACTCTGGGGCCAACGTCCTGACTTTC
CASSYSHSGANVLTF
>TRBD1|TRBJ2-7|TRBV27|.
TGTGCCAGCAGTTCGACAGGGGGCATTCGGGAGCAGTACTTC
CASSSTGGIREQYF
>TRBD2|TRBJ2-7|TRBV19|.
TGTGCCAGTAGTTTCCCCGGGACTAGCGGGAGGCAAGAGCAGTACTTC
CASSFPGTSGRQEQYF
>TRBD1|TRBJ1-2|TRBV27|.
TGTGCCAGCAGGGGACAGGGGGTCGGCTATGGCTACACCTTC
CASRGQGVGYGYTF
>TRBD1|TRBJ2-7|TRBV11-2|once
TGTGCCAGCAGCCCGGGACAGGGGGCCGGGGAGCAGTACTTC
CASSPGQGAGEQYF
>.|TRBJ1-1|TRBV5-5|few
TGTGCCAGCAGCTTTGGAGGGATCGGCACTGAAGCTTTCTTT
CASSFGGIGTEAFF
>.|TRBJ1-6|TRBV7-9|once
TGTGCCAGCAGCTCCCCGGAGGCAGGCCGGCGCAATTCACCCCTCCACTTT
CASSSPEAGRRNSPLHF
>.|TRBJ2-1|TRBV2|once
TGTGCCAGCAGCGGGGCGGGGGCGAAAGGTGAGCAGTTCTTC
CASSGAGAKGEQFF
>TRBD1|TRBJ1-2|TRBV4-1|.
TGCGCCAGCAGCCAAGATCAACAGGGGGCAGGATTTAACTATGGCTACACCTTC
CASSQDQQGAGFNYGYTF
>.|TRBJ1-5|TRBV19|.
TGTGCCAGTATAAACACCGGGACAAATCAGCCCCAGCATTTT
CASINTGTNQPQHF
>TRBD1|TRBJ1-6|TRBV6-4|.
TGTGCCAGCAGTGACACCGGACAGGGGGATTCACCCCTCCACTTT
CASSDTGQGDSPLHF
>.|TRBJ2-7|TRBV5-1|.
TGCGCCAGCAGCTTGGGATTGGGGCCGACCTACGAGCAGTACTTC
CASSLGLGPTYEQYF
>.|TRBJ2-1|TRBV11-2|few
TGTGCCAGCAGCTTAGACGGTCGGCGGGGGCGTTACAATGAGCAGTTCTTC
CASSLDGRRGRYNEQFF
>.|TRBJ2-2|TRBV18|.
TGTGCCAGCACTCCCCTAAATTCGGCGAACACCGGGGAGCTGTTTTTT
CASTPLNSANTGELFF
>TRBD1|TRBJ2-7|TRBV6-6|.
TGTGCCAGCAGTCACACAGGGGGCGCCTACGAGCAGTACTTC
CASSHTGGAYEQYF
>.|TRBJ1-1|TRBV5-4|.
TGTGCCAGCAGCTTTTGGGGAGGAGCACAAGCTTTCTTT
CASSFWGGAQAFF
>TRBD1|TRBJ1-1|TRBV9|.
TGTGCCAGCAGCGTAGGACAGGGAATCGGTTTGAACACTGAAGCTTTCTTT
CASSVGQGIGLNTEAFF
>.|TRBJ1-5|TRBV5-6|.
TGTGCCAGCAGTGGAGGGGTCGGACAGCCCCAGCATTTT
CASSGGVGQPQHF
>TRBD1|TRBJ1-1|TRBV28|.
TGTGCCAGCAGACCTCGGGACAGGGGACTAGGAGCTTTCTTT
CASRPRDRGLGAFF
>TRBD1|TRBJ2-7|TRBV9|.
TGTGCCAGCAGCGTAGGGGGACAGGTTTCCTACGAGCAGTACTTC
CASSVGGQVSYEQYF
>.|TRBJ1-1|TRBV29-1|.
TGCAGCGTCGATCGGGGGGGAGTCACTGAAGCTTTCTTT
CSVDRGGVTEAFF
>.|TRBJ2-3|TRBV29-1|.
TGCAGCGTTGTTTTCTCAGATACGCAGTATTTT
CSVVFSDTQYF
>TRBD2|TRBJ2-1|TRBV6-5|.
TGTGCCAGCAGTTGGGGACTAGCCGCCTACAATGAGCAGTTCTTC
CASSWGLAAYNEQFF
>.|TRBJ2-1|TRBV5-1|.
TGCGCCAGCAGCTTGGGGGTCACTAATACGAATGAGCAGTTCTTC
CASSLGVTNTNEQFF
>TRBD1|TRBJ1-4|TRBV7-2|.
TGTGCCAGCAGCTTAGGGACAGGAAATGAAAAACTGTTTTTT
CASSLGTGNEKLFF
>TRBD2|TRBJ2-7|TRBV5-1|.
TGCGCCAGCAACCAGGCGGGAGGTTACGAGCAGTACTTC
CASNQAGGYEQYF
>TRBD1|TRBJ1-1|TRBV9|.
TGTGCCAGCAGCGTATTTGGACAGGTCGGGGCTGGCACTGAAGCTTTCTTT
CASSVFGQVGAGTEAFF
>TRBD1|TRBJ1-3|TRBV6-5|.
TGTGCCAGCAGTTACTCGGGACAGGGTTCTGGAAACACCATATATTTT
CASSYSGQGSGNTIYF
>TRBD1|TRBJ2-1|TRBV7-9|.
TGTGCCAGCAGCAGGGGACAGAACTATGAGCAGTTCTTC
CASSRGQNYEQFF
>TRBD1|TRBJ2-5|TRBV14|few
TGTGCCAGCAGCCACAGGACAGGGACTGGGGAGACCCAGTACTTC
CASSHRTGTGETQYF
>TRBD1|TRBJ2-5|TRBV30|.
TGTGCCTGGAGCTTCCGGACAGGTCAAGAGACCCAGTACTTC
CAWSFRTGQETQYF
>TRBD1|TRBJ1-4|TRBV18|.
TGTGCCAGCTCACCAATTTACAGGGGTGAAAAACTGTTTTTT
CASSPIYRGEKLFF
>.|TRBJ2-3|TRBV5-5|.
TGTGCCAGCAGCTTCAGACACCTTGCCACAGATACGCAGTATTTT
CASSFRHLATDTQYF
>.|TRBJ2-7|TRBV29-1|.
TGCAGCGTGGGGGACTCCTCCTACGAGCAGTACTTC
CSVGDSSYEQYF
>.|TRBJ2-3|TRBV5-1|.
TGCGCCAGCAGCTTGGTAGGGGTAGATACGCAGTATTTT
CASSLVGVDTQYF
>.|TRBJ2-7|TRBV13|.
TGTGCCAGCAGCTTAGAGAGAGAGCAGTACTTC
CASSLEREQYF
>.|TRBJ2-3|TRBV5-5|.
TGTGCCAGCAGCTTGGGACAGGCGAGCACAGATACGCAGTATTTT
CASSLGQASTDTQYF
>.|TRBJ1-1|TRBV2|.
TGTGCCAGCAGCGGACAAGGACGGTTGCCTTTCTTT
CASSGQGRLPFF